These T cell receptor beta chains were read from a single sample in a study of CXCR4 blockade with PD-1 therapy in pancreatic cancer. Measured with immunoSEQ multiplex PCR; TCRdb has only the in-frame clones, and not every one. The table lists over 8,000 clones, less than 75% of them singletons. The sequenced sample consisted of tumor tissue. These receptors were obtained from a human donor with pancreatic ductal adenocarcinoma. Both conserved end residues are part of each CDR3.

j_call,v_call,cdr3_aa
TRBJ2-3,TRBV29-1,CSALRLPNTDTQYF
TRBJ2-1,TRBV25-1,CASSDPRQNNNEQFF
TRBJ2-3,TRBV6-8,CASSPLAGVADTQYF
TRBJ1-1,TRBV10-3,CATRTSDGTEAFF
TRBJ2-2,TRBV5-1,CASTLDYNTGELFF
TRBJ2-2,TRBV7-6,CASSLDRSTEELFF
TRBJ2-3,TRBV5-1,CASSVSSTRGPYTDTQYF
TRBJ1-1,TRBV6-1,CASSEAETGAEAFF
TRBJ2-3,TRBV14,CASSQRGHSGGPTDTQYF
TRBJ1-1,TRBV18,CASSPTNSFAAEAFF
TRBJ1-5,TRBV7-1,CASSLAGDQPQHF
TRBJ2-3,TRBV10-2,CASSVLAGGGSTDTQYF
TRBJ1-2,TRBV6-4,CASMLWGTSRVYKGYTF
TRBJ1-1,TRBV28,CASSPHRGSVMNTEAFF
TRBJ2-6,TRBV11-3,CASSYTQGAGANVLTF
TRBJ2-6,TRBV19,CASSTSGTNVLTF
TRBJ2-3,TRBV5-1,CASSFGPSTDTQYF